The 13 T cell receptor beta chains below come from one sample, sequenced in a study of T-cell memory formation after mild COVID-19. TCRdb called the 5' RACE reads again in MiXCR, with one record for every CDR3 protein. The table includes approximately 290,000 distinct CDR3 sequences, roughly 8% detected once. Sequences were obtained from PBMCs or a T cell subset sorted from them (not recorded which). The receptors originated from a man between 18 and 29 years old who had mild COVID-19 (a few samples of this study predate the infection). Cell type and time point are not known.

This clonotype turned up a few times. V gene TRBV27 combines with J gene TRBJ2-1; possible D gene TRBD2, 5 bases. Deletions cut 7 bases from V and 6 bases from J, with 22 bases between. The CDR3 extends over 16 amino acids. Germline V gene data show CDR1 as MNHEY and CDR2 as SMNVEV (reference sequence). CDR3 loop: CASTSVARLGGNEQFF. CDR3 in DNA: TGTGCCAGCACGTCAGTCGCGAGACTCGGAGGCAATGAGCAGTTCTTC.

This clonotype was detected ten times or more. This chain uses TRBV12-3 or TRBV12-4 with TRBJ2-1; 7 bases line up with TRBD1. Trimming cost V 10 bases and J 4 bases; bases outside gene matches: 10. The CDR3 runs 14 residues. CDR3 nucleotide sequence: TGTGCCACTATTTCCGGGACAGAATACAATGAGCAGTTCTTC. Its translation: CATISGTEYNEQFF.

V usage is TRBV7-9 and J usage is TRBJ2-7, with TRBD1 matching 9 bases. The CDR3 is 16 amino acids. CDR1 and CDR2 from the germline V gene are SEHNR and FQNEAQ (reference sequence). V dropped 5 bases and J dropped 2; count of bases not matched to a gene: 10. As DNA, the CDR3 is TGTGCCAGCAGCATACGACGGGACAGGGTAACCTACGAGCAGTACTTC. As protein: CASSIRRDRVTYEQYF.

This clonotype showed up just a few times. The chain joins TRBV10-2 to TRBJ2-7; 8 bases agree with TRBD2. Losses at the gene ends were 4 bases for V and 6 bases for J; bases not matched to a gene: 11. The CDR3 contains 15 residues. CDR1 is WSHSY and CDR2 is SAAADI in the germline V gene. CDR3 sequence (DNA): TGCGCCAGCAGTGCAATGGGAGCGGGGGTCGGCGAGCAGTACGTC. It specifies CASSAMGAGVGEQYV.

The chain has TRBV7-2 and TRBJ2-1; possibly TRBD2 for D (6 bases). The CDR3 is 15 residues long. Trimming took 2 bases from V and 12 from J, leaving 20 bases between them. Germline assignment: CDR1 SGHTA and CDR2 FQGNSA. The CDR3 here is CASSLNGVSSGWQFF. The CDR3 bases are TGTGCCAGCAGCTTAAACGGGGTATCGAGCGGGTGGCAGTTCTTC.

This chain links TRBV12-3 or TRBV12-4 with TRBJ2-1; possibly TRBD2 for D (6 bases). The CDR3 spans 13 residues. V was shortened by 3 bases and J by 9 bases, with 12 bases between the two germline ends. The CDR3 bases are TGTGCCAGCAGTTTCGCGGGGAAGAGTGAGCAGTTCTTC. Amino acids: CASSFAGKSEQFF.

The chain uses TRBV20-1 and TRBJ2-7; D is unresolved. Per the germline V gene, CDR1 is DFQATT and CDR2 is SNEGSKA (reference sequence). V lost 2 bases to trimming and J lost 7 bases, with 12 bases between them. The CDR3 contains 12 residues. The DNA for the CDR3 is TGCAGTGCTAGATCCTCCCAAGGAGAGCAGTACGTC. It translates to CSARSSQGEQYV.

The chain recombines TRBV12-3 or TRBV12-4 with TRBJ1-1; no clear D gene. This CDR3 is built from 11 residues. The V end lost 2 bases, the J end lost 6 bases, and 4 bases lay between the germline ends. This CDR3 reads CASSLFSEAFF. The CDR3 nucleotides are TGTGCCAGCAGTTTATTTTCTGAAGCTTTCTTT.

Ten or more counts support this clonotype. V and J are TRBV4-1 and TRBJ2-3; possible D gene TRBD2, 5 bases. Trimming left V 7 bases short and J 6 bases short, with 11 bases between. This CDR3 spans 12 amino acids. The germline V gene has CDR1 MGHRA and CDR2 YSYEKL. In nucleotides, the CDR3 is TGCGCCAGCATGACACCGGGGGATACGCAGTATTTT. Translating it yields CASMTPGDTQYF.

This clonotype was picked up many times. The chain combines TRBV6-5 with TRBJ2-3; D might be TRBD1 (5 bases). The CDR3 extends over 14 amino acids. V dropped 0 bases and J dropped 2 bases, with 6 bases sitting between them. Germline CDR1 MNHEY, CDR2 SVGAGI. DNA for the CDR3: TGTGCCAGCAGTTACTCGACAGTCACAGATACGCAGTATTTT. It encodes CASSYSTVTDTQYF.

The chain employs TRBV5-8 and TRBJ1-1; 7 nucleotides agree with TRBD1. CDR3 length: 12 amino acids. CDR1 SGHTS and CDR2 YDEGEE come from the germline V gene. With V trimmed by 4 bases and J by 8 bases, 5 bases remained unmatched. The CDR3: CASSPRQGEAFF. CDR3 in DNA: TGTGCCAGCAGCCCGAGACAGGGAGAAGCTTTCTTT.

Here the CDR3 reads CASSLAIGGGSYQETQYF. Here the CDR3 DNA reads TGCGCCAGCAGCTTGGCCATAGGAGGGGGCTCGTACCAAGAGACCCAGTACTTC. This sequence joins TRBV5-1 and TRBJ2-5, with D possibly being TRBD1 (7 bases). V was clipped by 0 bases and J by 0 bases, with 18 bases between them. The CDR3 contains 18 residues. Germline assignment: CDR1 SGHRS and CDR2 YFSETQ.

This clonotype was picked up many times. The chain has TRBV5-5 and TRBJ2-1; 12 positions match TRBD2. The V segment lost 5 bases and the J segment 3 bases; nucleotides outside the gene matches: 6. Germline V lookup: CDR1 SGHKS, CDR2 YYEKEE (reference sequence). This CDR3 is built from 16 residues. CDR3: CASSFTSGGYYNEQFF. For the CDR3, the DNA is TGTGCCAGCAGTTTTACTAGCGGGGGGTACTACAATGAGCAGTTCTTC.